This TCR beta chain came from a study of blood T cell repertoires in COVID-19. Whole-study context: Specimens from acute and convalescent COVID-19 originated in the United States, Italy and Spain. T cells, B-cell-depleted T cells, or PBMCs provided the cDNA or gDNA that served as material.

The authors' processing: Amplification of reference gene primers provided the estimated nucleated cell counts. TCRdb keeps only in-frame clones here, not all; method: immunoSEQ multiplex PCR. V and J calls and clone size are those listed in that table; D and trimming were worked out from the DNA. The table records roughly 140,000 clones, roughly four fifths of them present only once. Per the germline V gene, CDR1 is SGDLS and CDR2 is YYNGEE. CDR3 length: 13 amino acids. Trimming took 0 bases from V and 3 from J, leaving 6 bases between them. Source material: peripheral blood. The V and J genes are TRBV9 and TRBJ1-1, with D uncertain. The receptor comes from an elderly woman with acute or convalescent COVID-19. The CDR3: CASSVAGDTEAFF. In DNA form, the CDR3 reads TGTGCCAGCAGCGTAGCAGGTGACACTGAAGCTTTCTTT.